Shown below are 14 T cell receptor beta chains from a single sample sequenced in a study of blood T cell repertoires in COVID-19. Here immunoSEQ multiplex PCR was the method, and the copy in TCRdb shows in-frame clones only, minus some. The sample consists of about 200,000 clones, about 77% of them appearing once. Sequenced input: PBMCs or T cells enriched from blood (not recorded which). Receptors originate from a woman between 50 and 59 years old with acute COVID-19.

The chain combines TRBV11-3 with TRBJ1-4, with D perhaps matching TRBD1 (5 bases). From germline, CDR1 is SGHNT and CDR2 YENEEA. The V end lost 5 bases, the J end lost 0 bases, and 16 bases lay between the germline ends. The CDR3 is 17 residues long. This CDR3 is CASSPLRDYPTNEKLFF. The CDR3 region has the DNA TGTGCCAGCAGCCCACTCCGGGACTACCCAACTAATGAAAAACTGTTTTTT.

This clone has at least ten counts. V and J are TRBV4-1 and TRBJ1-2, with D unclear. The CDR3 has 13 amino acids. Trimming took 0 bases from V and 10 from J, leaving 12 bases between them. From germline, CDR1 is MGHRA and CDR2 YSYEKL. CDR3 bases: TGCGCCAGCAGCCAAGACGATAGCCCCACCTACACCTTC. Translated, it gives CASSQDDSPTYTF.

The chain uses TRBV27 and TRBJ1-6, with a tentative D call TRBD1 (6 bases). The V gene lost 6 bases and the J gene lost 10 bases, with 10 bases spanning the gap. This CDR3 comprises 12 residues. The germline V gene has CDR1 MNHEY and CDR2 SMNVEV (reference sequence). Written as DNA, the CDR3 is TGTGCCAGCAGATCAACAGGGTCACCCCTCCACTTT. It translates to CASRSTGSPLHF.

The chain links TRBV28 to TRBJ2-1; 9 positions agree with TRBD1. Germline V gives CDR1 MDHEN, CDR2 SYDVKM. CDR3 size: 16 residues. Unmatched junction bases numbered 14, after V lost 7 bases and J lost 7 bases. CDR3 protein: CASTPKWDRVINEQFF. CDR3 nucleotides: TGTGCCAGCACCCCAAAATGGGACAGGGTGATTAATGAGCAGTTCTTC.

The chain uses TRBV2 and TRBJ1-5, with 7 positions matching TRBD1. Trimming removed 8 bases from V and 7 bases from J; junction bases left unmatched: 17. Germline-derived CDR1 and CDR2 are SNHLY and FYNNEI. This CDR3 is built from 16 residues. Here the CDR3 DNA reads TGTGCCAGCGGAACGACAGGGAAGGGGTACATCCAGCCCCAGCATTTT. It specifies CASGTTGKGYIQPQHF.

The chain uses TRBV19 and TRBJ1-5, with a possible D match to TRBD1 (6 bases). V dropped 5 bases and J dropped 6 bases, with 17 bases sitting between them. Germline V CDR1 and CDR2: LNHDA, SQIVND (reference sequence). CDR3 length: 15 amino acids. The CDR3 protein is CASSDDTGLGQPQHF. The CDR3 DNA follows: TGTGCCAGTAGTGACGACACAGGGTTGGGTCAGCCCCAGCATTTT. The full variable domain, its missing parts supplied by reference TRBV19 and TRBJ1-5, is DGGITQSPKYLFRKEGQNVTLSCEQNLNHDAMYWYRQDPGQGLRLIYYSQIVNDFQKGDIAEGYSVSREKKESFPLTVTSAQKNPTAFYLCASSDDTGLGQPQHFGDGTRLSIL.

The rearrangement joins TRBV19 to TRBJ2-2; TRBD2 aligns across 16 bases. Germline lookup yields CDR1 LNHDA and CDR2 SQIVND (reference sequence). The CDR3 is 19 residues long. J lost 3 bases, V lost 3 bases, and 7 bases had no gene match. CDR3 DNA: TGTGCCAGTAGTATGACCGGGACTAGCGGGGGGGCGCACACCGGGGAGCTGTTTTTT. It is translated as CASSMTGTSGGAHTGELFF.

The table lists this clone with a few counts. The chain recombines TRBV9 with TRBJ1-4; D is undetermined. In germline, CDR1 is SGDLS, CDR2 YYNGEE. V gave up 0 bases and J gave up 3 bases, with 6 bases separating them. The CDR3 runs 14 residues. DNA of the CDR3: TGTGCCAGCAGCGTAGACCTAGCTAATGAAAAACTGTTTTTT. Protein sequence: CASSVDLANEKLFF.

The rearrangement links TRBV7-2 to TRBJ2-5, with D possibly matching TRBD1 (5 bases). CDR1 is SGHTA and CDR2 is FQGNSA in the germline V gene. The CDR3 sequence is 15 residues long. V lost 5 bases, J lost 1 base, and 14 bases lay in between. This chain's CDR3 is CASSPGAAIQETQYF. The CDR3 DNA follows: TGTGCCAGCAGCCCTGGGGCGGCCATCCAAGAGACCCAGTACTTC.

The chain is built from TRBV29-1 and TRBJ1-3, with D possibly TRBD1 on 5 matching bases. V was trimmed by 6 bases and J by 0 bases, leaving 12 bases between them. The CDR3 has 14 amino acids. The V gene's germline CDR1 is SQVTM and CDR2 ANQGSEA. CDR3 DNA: TGCAGCGTCCGGGACGGGAGCTCTGGAAACACCATATATTTT. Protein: CSVRDGSSGNTIYF.

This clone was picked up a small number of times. The chain's CDR3 is CASSPRVSRGNTEAFF. The CDR3 DNA follows: TGTGCCAGCAGCCCCCGGGTCAGTCGGGGGAACACTGAAGCTTTCTTT. The chain is built from TRBV7-2 and TRBJ1-1; D not resolved. The V gene lost 5 bases and the J gene lost 1 base, with 17 bases spanning the gap. Germline V gives CDR1 SGHTA, CDR2 FQGNSA. This CDR3 has 16 residues. The complete variable domain, with remaining parts taken from reference TRBV7-2 and TRBJ1-1, reads GAGVSQSPSNKVTEKGKDVELRCDPISGHTALYWYRQSLGQGLEFLIYFQGNSAPDKSGLPSDRFSAERTGGSVSTLTIQRTQQEDSAVYLCASSPRVSRGNTEAFFGQGTRLTVV.

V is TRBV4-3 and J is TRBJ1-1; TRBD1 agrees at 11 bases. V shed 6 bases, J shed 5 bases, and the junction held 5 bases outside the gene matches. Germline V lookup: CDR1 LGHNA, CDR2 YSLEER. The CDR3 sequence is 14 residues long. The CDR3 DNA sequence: TGCGCCAGCAGTGTGGACAGGGGGCTGACTGAAGCTTTCTTT. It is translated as CASSVDRGLTEAFF.

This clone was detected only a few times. CDR3 protein: CASSESGANYGYTF. CDR3 coding DNA: TGTGCCAGCAGTGAGTCGGGGGCTAACTATGGCTACACCTTC. V is TRBV6-1 and J is TRBJ1-2, with D possibly being TRBD1 (5 bases). The CDR3 is 14 amino acids. Trimming removed 3 bases at V and 0 bases at J, with 8 bases between. Germline V CDR1 and CDR2: MNHNS, SASEGT.

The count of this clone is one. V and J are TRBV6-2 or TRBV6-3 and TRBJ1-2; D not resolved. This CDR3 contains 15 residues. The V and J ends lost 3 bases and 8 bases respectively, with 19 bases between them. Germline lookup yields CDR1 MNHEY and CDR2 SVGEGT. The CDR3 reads CASSYSQRRLWGYTF. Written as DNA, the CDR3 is TGTGCCAGCAGTTATAGCCAGCGGCGACTATGGGGCTACACCTTC.